This T cell receptor beta chain was captured in a study of blood T cell repertoires in COVID-19. Across the study: T cells, B-cell-depleted T cells, or PBMCs supplied cDNA or gDNA.

From germline, CDR1 is SNHLY and CDR2 FYNNEI. The germline V and J ends were trimmed by 6 bases and 4 bases, with 21 bases remaining between them. This CDR3 spans 16 amino acids. In the source study's methods: Using reference gene primer amplification, nucleated cell counts were estimated. The data were produced by immunoSEQ multiplex PCR, yet TCRdb's version contains in-frame clones alone and is incomplete. That table supplies the V and J calls and clone size; D and trimming were determined from the DNA. Of about 340,000 clones in the sample, 88% were seen once. The V call is TRBV2, the J call TRBJ1-2, with D maybe TRBD1 (6 bases). Sequenced sample: peripheral blood. This TCR derives from a woman aged 70-85 years with COVID-19, enrolled during active disease. The CDR3 sequence is CASSPRGGGPLYGYTF. The CDR3 bases are TGTGCCAGCAGCCCCCGAGGGGGGGGCCCTCTCTATGGCTACACCTTC.